One and the same sample provided the 2 T cell receptor beta chains below, sequenced in a study of shared clonotypes between healthy human individuals. Clones were sequenced by immunoSEQ multiplex PCR, and TCRdb holds only the in-frame ones, with some missing. The data hold some 2.3 million clones, with approximately 93% observed a single time. Sequenced input: naive CD4+ T cells from PBMCs. Subset denoted: CD45RA+ positively selected. These receptors all stem from a young man in good health. Some clones in this sample may be carry-over from other donors' samples.

A word on this clone: This sample also contains other DNA sequences that code for the same CDR3. The genes are TRBV18 and TRBJ1-5, with 7 nucleotides matching TRBD1. CDR1 is KGHSH, CDR2 LQKENI, per germline. The CDR3 sequence is 14 residues long. Germline trimming cut 4 bases from V and 7 bases from J; bases unmatched to any gene: 7. This CDR3 reads CASSRPGGDQPQHF. The CDR3 DNA sequence: TGTGCCAGCTCACGACCAGGGGGGGACCAGCCCCAGCATTTT.

J is TRBJ1-1 and V is TRBV10-3, with TRBD1 as a possible D gene (5 bases). CDR1 is ENHRY, CDR2 SYGVKD, per germline. V lost 9 bases to trimming and J lost 1 base, with 21 bases between them. There are 16 residues in the CDR3. The CDR3 is CAITPREVGGNTEAFF. In nucleotides, the CDR3 is TGTGCCATTACACCCCGCGAAGTCGGGGGGAACACTGAAGCTTTCTTT.